Listed here are 14 T cell receptor beta chains from one sample, sequenced in a study of blood T cell repertoires in COVID-19. The table came from immunoSEQ multiplex PCR; TCRdb's copy has only in-frame clones and leaves some out. The repertoire holds roughly 150,000 clones, with approximately 79% as singletons. The sequenced material came from PBMCs or T cells enriched from blood (not recorded which). Receptors were obtained from a man between 50 and 59 years old who had recovered from COVID-19.

This sequence joins TRBV7-2 and TRBJ1-4; D not certain. Germline V gene sequence: CDR1 SGHTA, CDR2 FQGNSA. The CDR3 runs to 12 residues. Trimming cost V 3 bases and J 8 bases, with 7 bases left between them. The CDR3 region has the DNA TGTGCCAGCAGCTTGGAGGGCGAAAAACTGTTTTTT. This sequence encodes CASSLEGEKLFF.

The gene calls are TRBV5-4 and TRBJ1-1; D is perhaps TRBD1 (6 bases). V was cut by 3 bases and J by 1 base, with 7 bases left in between. Germline CDR1 and CDR2: SGHNT and YYREEE (reference sequence). The CDR3 length is 13 residues. CDR3 DNA: TGTGCCAGCAGCTGGGGACAGAACACTGAAGCTTTCTTT. Its translation is CASSWGQNTEAFF.

The genes are TRBV7-3 and TRBJ1-1; possibly TRBD1 for D (6 bases). Germline V gene lookup returns CDR1 SGHTA and CDR2 FQGTGA. The CDR3 has 16 residues. Deletions cut 5 bases from V and 0 bases from J, with 16 bases between. DNA of the CDR3: TGTGCCAGCAGCCCCCGACCCAGGGGAATGAACACTGAAGCTTTCTTT. It is translated as CASSPRPRGMNTEAFF. Filled out from reference TRBV7-3 and TRBJ1-1, the complete variable domain reads GAGVSQTPSNKVTEKGKYVELRCDPISGHTALYWYRQSLGQGPEFLIYFQGTGAADDSGLPNDRFFAVRPEGSVSTLKIQRTERGDSAVYLCASSPRPRGMNTEAFFGQGTRLTVV.

CDR3 sequence: CASSISSGGAYNEQFF. The CDR3 DNA reads as TGTGCCAGTAGTATCTCTAGCGGGGGGGCCTACAATGAGCAGTTCTTC. J is TRBJ2-1 and V is TRBV19; 12 nucleotides align to TRBD2. From germline, CDR1 is LNHDA and CDR2 SQIVND (reference sequence). The CDR3 sequence is 16 residues long. With V trimmed by 3 bases and J by 2 bases, 2 bases remained unmatched.

Only one count was recorded for this clone. The chain joins TRBV5-1 to TRBJ1-2; 9 bases align to TRBD1. The CDR3 loop spans 14 amino acids. V gave up 3 bases and J gave up 2 bases; unmatched junction bases: 2. Germline loops: CDR1 SGHRS, CDR2 YFSETQ. CDR3 in DNA: TGCGCCAGCAGCTCCGGGACAGGGAACTATGGCTACACCTTC. Amino acid sequence: CASSSGTGNYGYTF.

V and J are TRBV5-6 and TRBJ1-2; 10 bases agree with TRBD1. Trimming cost V 4 bases and J 6 bases; bases outside gene matches: 6. The germline V gene has CDR1 SGHDT and CDR2 YYEEEE. The CDR3 spans 14 residues. CDR3 residues: CASSPDRGYDGYTF. CDR3 DNA: TGTGCCAGCAGCCCGGACAGGGGGTATGATGGCTACACCTTC.

J is TRBJ2-7 and V is TRBV10-3; possibly TRBD2 for D (5 bases). Per the germline V gene, CDR1 is ENHRY and CDR2 is SYGVKD. V was cut by 5 bases and J by 6 bases, with 17 bases left in between. The CDR3 contains 14 residues. The CDR3 loop reads CAISSNRERTEQYF. The CDR3 coding sequence is TGTGCCATCAGTTCCAATAGGGAGAGGACCGAGCAGTACTTC.

The genes are TRBV19 and TRBJ1-1, with a possible D match to TRBD1 (5 bases). This CDR3 spans 13 amino acids. The V end was cut by 2 bases, the J end by 7 bases, with 11 bases between. CDR1 is LNHDA and CDR2 is SQIVND in the germline V gene (reference sequence). The CDR3: CASSIRQRNEAFF. As DNA, the CDR3 is TGTGCCAGTAGTATACGACAGAGAAATGAAGCTTTCTTT.

The chain is built from TRBV5-1 and TRBJ1-6; 8 bases are a match to TRBD1. The CDR3 sequence is 16 residues long. The germline V gene encodes CDR1 SGHRS and CDR2 YFSETQ. Losses at the gene ends were 0 bases for V and 8 bases for J; bases not matched to a gene: 7. The CDR3 here is CASSLGSGGKDSPLHF. CDR3 nucleotide sequence: TGCGCCAGCAGCTTGGGGTCAGGGGGCAAAGATTCACCCCTCCACTTT.

The chain combines TRBV7-2 with TRBJ2-3; 13 bases align to TRBD2. The CDR3 runs 15 residues. Germline V gives CDR1 SGHTA, CDR2 FQGNSA. The V and J ends lost 5 bases and 4 bases, in that order; junction bases with no gene match: 3. CDR3: CASSQTSGGADTQYF. DNA for the CDR3: TGTGCCAGCAGCCAAACTAGCGGGGGGGCAGATACGCAGTATTTT.

The V call is TRBV6-5, the J call TRBJ2-7; weak D call: TRBD2 (5 bases). Germline V gives CDR1 MNHEY, CDR2 SVGAGI. The CDR3 is 16 amino acids. V lost 0 bases and J lost 1, with 13 bases in between. CDR3 residues: CASSYSTGSRSYEQYF. The CDR3 DNA is TGTGCCAGCAGTTACTCGACTGGGAGTCGGTCCTACGAGCAGTACTTC.

The chain has TRBV4-1 and TRBJ2-1, with 7 bases matching TRBD1. J gave up 2 bases and V 0 bases, and 10 bases lay outside the gene matches. This CDR3 spans 18 amino acids. Germline V gives CDR1 MGHRA, CDR2 YSYEKL. The CDR3, as DNA: TGCGCCAGCAGCCAAGATCCGGACAGGATAGTCGCCTACAATGAGCAGTTCTTC. Its translation: CASSQDPDRIVAYNEQFF.

The CDR3 region has the DNA TGTGCCAGCAGTTATGGGACAGAGAACACTGAAGCTTTCTTT. Translated, it gives CASSYGTENTEAFF. The chain recombines TRBV27 with TRBJ1-1; 7 positions match TRBD1. Germline lookup yields CDR1 MNHEY and CDR2 SMNVEV (reference sequence). The CDR3 spans 14 residues. V gave up 4 bases and J gave up 1 base; unmatched junction bases: 3.

This clone has a handful of counts. DNA of the CDR3: TGTGCCAGCGTTTCGACATTCGGGAACACCGGGGAGCTGTTTTTT. This encodes CASVSTFGNTGELFF. This chain uses TRBV25-1 with TRBJ2-2; D unclear. CDR1 is MGHDK and CDR2 is SYGVNS in the germline V gene. The CDR3 consists of 15 residues. V lost 8 bases, J lost 1 base, and 14 bases lay in between.